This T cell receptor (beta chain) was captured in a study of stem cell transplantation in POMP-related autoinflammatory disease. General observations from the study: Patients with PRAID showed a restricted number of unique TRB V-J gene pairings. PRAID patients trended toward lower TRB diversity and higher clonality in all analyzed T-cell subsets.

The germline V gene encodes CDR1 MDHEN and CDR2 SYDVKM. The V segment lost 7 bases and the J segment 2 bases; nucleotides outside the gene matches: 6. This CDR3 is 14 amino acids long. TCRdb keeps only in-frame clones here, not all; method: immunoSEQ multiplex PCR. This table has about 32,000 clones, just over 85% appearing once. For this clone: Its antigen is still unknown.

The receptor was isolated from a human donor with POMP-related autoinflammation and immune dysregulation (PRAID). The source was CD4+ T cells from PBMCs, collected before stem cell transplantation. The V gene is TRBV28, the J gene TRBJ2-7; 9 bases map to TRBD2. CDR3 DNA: TGTGCCAGCACCCCGACTAGCGGTGCCTACGAGCAGTACTTC. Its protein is CASTPTSGAYEQYF.